Listed here are 32 T cell receptor beta chains from one sample, sequenced in a study of beta chain features in type 1 diabetes. Sequencing targeted expressed TCRB transcripts, as all isolated RNA had been reverse transcribed. The repertoire was sequenced with immunoSEQ multiplex PCR; TCRdb's copy has only in-frame clones and lacks some. The table has hundreds of thousands of clones, approximately 30% seen once. Sequenced input: naive CD4+ T cells from blood. These receptors were collected from a man aged 18 to 29 in good health.

The V and J genes are TRBV29-1 and TRBJ2-2, with a tentative D call TRBD2 (6 bases). The CDR3 consists of 12 residues. Germline V gene data show CDR1 as SQVTM and CDR2 as ANQGSEA. Trimming cost V 7 bases and J 7 bases, with 13 bases left between them. As DNA, the CDR3 is TGCAGCGCCGCGGGACCCGACGGGGAGCTGTTTTTT. The encoded protein is CSAAGPDGELFF.

The chain joins TRBV7-6 to TRBJ2-3; 7 nucleotides align to TRBD1. The CDR3 is made up of 15 amino acids. V shed 5 bases, J shed 1 base, and the junction held 6 bases outside the gene matches. From germline, CDR1 is SGHVS and CDR2 FNYEAQ. The CDR3 is CASSRKTGRTDTQYF. DNA of the CDR3: TGTGCCAGCAGCCGCAAGACAGGGCGCACAGATACGCAGTATTTT.

Comment on this clone: Other DNA variants within this sample encode the same CDR3. The chain carries TRBV7-2 and TRBJ2-2; D may be TRBD2 (5 bases). Trimming took off 0 bases at V and 1 base at J, with 6 bases between the two ends. Germline CDR1 reads SGHTA; CDR2 reads FQGNSA. The CDR3 contains 15 residues. The CDR3 region has the DNA TGTGCCAGCAGCTTAGCAGCGGTGAACACCGGGGAGCTGTTTTTT. Protein: CASSLAAVNTGELFF.

The chain has TRBV4-3 and TRBJ2-7; 13 bases are a match to TRBD2. The CDR3 extends over 16 amino acids. Unmatched junction bases numbered 5, after V lost 3 bases and J lost 3 bases. In germline, CDR1 is LGHNA, CDR2 YSLEER. The CDR3: CASSQEGLAGSYEQYF. The DNA for the CDR3 is TGCGCCAGCAGCCAGGAGGGACTAGCGGGGAGCTACGAGCAGTACTTC.

This clone came up a few times. The chain uses TRBV7-2 and TRBJ2-1, with a weak D call TRBD2 (5 bases). The germline CDR1 and CDR2 sequences are SGHTA and FQGNSA. The ends were cut back, 2 bases at V and 0 bases at J, with 5 bases in the middle. The CDR3 consists of 14 residues. CDR3 in DNA: TGTGCCAGCAGCTTAACTAGCTCCTACAATGAGCAGTTCTTC. This translates into CASSLTSSYNEQFF.

This chain connects TRBV28 to TRBJ2-5; D perhaps matches TRBD1 (6 bases). Trimming removed 4 bases at V and 1 base at J, with 16 bases between. Germline V CDR1 and CDR2: MDHEN, SYDVKM. This CDR3 spans 16 amino acids. CDR3 in DNA: TGTGCCAGCAGTTGGGGGCAGGAAGGCTTCCAAGAGACCCAGTACTTC. Protein product: CASSWGQEGFQETQYF.

There are a few counts of this clone. The J gene is TRBJ2-5, the V gene TRBV9; D is undetermined. CDR1 and CDR2 (germline): SGDLS, YYNGEE. The germline V and J ends were trimmed by 4 bases and 4 bases, with 20 bases remaining between them. This CDR3 is built from 16 residues. The CDR3 reads CASSPIGPGAGETQYF. The CDR3 DNA is TGTGCCAGCAGCCCTATCGGCCCCGGTGCAGGAGAGACCCAGTACTTC. Based on the CDR3 plus reference TRBV9 and TRBJ2-5, the full variable domain is DSGVTQTPKHLITATGQRVTLRCSPRSGDLSVYWYQQSLDQGLQFLIQYYNGEERAKGNILERFSAQQFPDLHSELNLSSLELGDSALYFCASSPIGPGAGETQYFGPGTRLLVL.

The rearrangement links TRBV5-5 to TRBJ2-7; D is uncertain. Germline loops: CDR1 SGHKS, CDR2 YYEKEE (reference sequence). CDR3 size: 13 residues. V lost 5 bases and J lost 2, with 11 bases in between. CDR3 in DNA: TGTGCCAGCAGTCCCCTCACAACCTACGAGCAGTACTTC. Translated: CASSPLTTYEQYF.

This clone showed up just a few times. The chain combines TRBV25-1 with TRBJ2-3; D ambiguous. The germline V gene encodes CDR1 MGHDK and CDR2 SYGVNS. V was cut by 1 base and J by 2 bases, with 10 bases left in between. The CDR3 consists of 15 residues. For the CDR3, the DNA is TGTGCCAGCAGTGAATCGGGCCGTCCCACAGATACGCAGTATTTT. It yields the protein CASSESGRPTDTQYF.

The chain combines TRBV4-3 with TRBJ2-5, with D possibly being TRBD2 (6 bases). The CDR3 spans 15 residues. V gave up 0 bases and J gave up 5 bases, with 13 bases separating them. CDR1 LGHNA and CDR2 YSLEER come from the germline V gene. The CDR3 nucleotides are TGCGCCAGCAGCCAAGAAGGAGGGTCGTGGGAGACCCAGTACTTC. Protein product: CASSQEGGSWETQYF.

The chain carries TRBV9 and TRBJ2-1; D not certain. V was trimmed by 0 bases and J by 6 bases, leaving 7 bases between them. There are 13 residues in the CDR3. Germline lookup yields CDR1 SGDLS and CDR2 YYNGEE. CDR3 amino acids: CASSVALGNEQFF. The CDR3 DNA follows: TGTGCCAGCAGCGTAGCTCTTGGCAATGAGCAGTTCTTC. Combining the CDR3 with reference TRBV9 and TRBJ2-1 gives the whole variable domain DSGVTQTPKHLITATGQRVTLRCSPRSGDLSVYWYQQSLDQGLQFLIQYYNGEERAKGNILERFSAQQFPDLHSELNLSSLELGDSALYFCASSVALGNEQFFGPGTRLTVL.

This clone was seen once. The rearrangement links TRBV7-2 to TRBJ2-1; D is perhaps TRBD2 (6 bases). The germline CDR1 and CDR2 sequences are SGHTA and FQGNSA. V lost 4 bases, J lost 10 bases, and 14 bases lay in between. The CDR3 sequence is 13 residues long. CDR3 loop: CASSSGLGLEQFF. The CDR3, as DNA: TGTGCCAGCAGCTCGGGACTGGGGTTGGAGCAGTTCTTC.

The chain employs TRBV30 and TRBJ1-3; perhaps TRBD1 as D (6 bases). Trimming left V 2 bases short and J 0 bases short, with 14 bases between. Germline V gives CDR1 GTSNPN, CDR2 SVGIG (reference sequence). This CDR3 contains 16 residues. In DNA, the CDR3 is TGTGCCTGGAGTCGAGAGGACAGATTCTCTGGAAACACCATATATTTT. It specifies CAWSREDRFSGNTIYF. The full variable domain, completed using reference TRBV30 and TRBJ1-3, is SQTIHQWPATLVQPVGSPLSLECTVEGTSNPNLYWYRQAAGRGLQLLFYSVGIGQISSEVPQNLSASRPQDRQFILSSKKLLLSDSGFYLCAWSREDRFSGNTIYFGEGSWLTVV.

The chain joins TRBV7-2 to TRBJ2-7; no firm D call. The germline V and J ends were trimmed by 5 bases and 0 bases, with 8 bases remaining between them. CDR3 length equals 13 residues. Germline V lookup: CDR1 SGHTA, CDR2 FQGNSA. Here the CDR3 DNA reads TGTGCCAGCAGCGCCTCAAGCTCCTACGAGCAGTACTTC. Its translation is CASSASSSYEQYF.

The V call is TRBV30, the J call TRBJ2-7, with D possibly matching TRBD1 (5 bases). V was shortened by 3 bases and J by 2 bases, with 17 bases between the two germline ends. Germline values: CDR1 GTSNPN, CDR2 SVGIG (reference sequence). The CDR3 consists of 15 residues. The CDR3 protein is CAWRVKDTLAYEQYF. Written as DNA, the CDR3 is TGTGCCTGGAGAGTGAAGGACACACTGGCCTACGAGCAGTACTTC.

The J gene is TRBJ1-2, the V gene TRBV6-1; TRBD1 might be the D (6 bases). The V gene's germline CDR1 is MNHNS and CDR2 SASEGT. This CDR3 is built from 13 residues. V lost 6 bases and J lost 2, with 10 bases in between. CDR3 in DNA: TGTGCCAGCAGCTATCAGGGGAACTATGGCTACACCTTC. Translation gives CASSYQGNYGYTF.

In its sample, this clone was seen a few times. The J gene is TRBJ2-3, the V gene TRBV7-2, with TRBD2 matching over 12 bases. Per the germline V gene, CDR1 is SGHTA and CDR2 is FQGNSA. V was pared by 2 bases and J by 3 bases, with 6 bases of the junction left unmatched. The CDR3 consists of 17 residues. CDR3 coding DNA: TGTGCCAGCAGCTTACAGTCTAGCGGGAGGGGAACAGATACGCAGTATTTT. Amino acid sequence: CASSLQSSGRGTDTQYF.

V and J are TRBV9 and TRBJ2-1; the match to TRBD2 covers 8 bases. Germline V gene data show CDR1 as SGDLS and CDR2 as YYNGEE. J was trimmed by 5 bases and V by 0 bases; bases with no gene match: 7. The CDR3 contains 16 residues. The chain's CDR3 is CASSVGSGLVHNEQFF. Written as DNA, the CDR3 is TGTGCCAGCAGCGTAGGATCGGGACTAGTTCACAATGAGCAGTTCTTC.

This clone came up a few times. The genes are TRBV30 and TRBJ2-5; perhaps D is TRBD1 or TRBD2 (5 bases each). The V end lost 4 bases, the J end lost 5 bases, and 11 bases lay between the germline ends. The germline gives CDR1 GTSNPN, CDR2 SVGIG (reference sequence). The CDR3 contains 12 residues. For the CDR3, the DNA is TGTGCCTGGACTCAGGGAGCGGAGACCCAGTACTTC. This codes for CAWTQGAETQYF.

This clone turned up a few times. The chain uses TRBV4-3 and TRBJ2-1; D is ambiguous. V lost 0 bases and J lost 4, with 7 bases in between. The CDR3 spans 14 residues. CDR1 LGHNA and CDR2 YSLEER come from the germline V gene. The CDR3 spells CASSQELRYNEQFF. For the CDR3, the DNA is TGCGCCAGCAGCCAAGAGCTCCGGTACAATGAGCAGTTCTTC.

The chain recombines TRBV7-2 with TRBJ2-3, with D uncertain. This CDR3 has 13 amino acids. V shed 3 bases and J shed 4 bases, with 8 bases lying between them. Germline V gene data show CDR1 as SGHTA and CDR2 as FQGNSA. CDR3 loop: CASSLINADTQYF. DNA of the CDR3: TGTGCCAGCAGCTTGATAAATGCAGATACGCAGTATTTT.

The V call is TRBV9, the J call TRBJ1-4; D remains ambiguous. Trimming pared 0 bases from V and 1 base from J, leaving 7 bases between. The CDR3 is 15 amino acids. The germline gives CDR1 SGDLS, CDR2 YYNGEE. CDR3 sequence (DNA): TGTGCCAGCAGCGTAGCACCCGAAACTAATGAAAAACTGTTTTTT. It is translated as CASSVAPETNEKLFF. The full variable domain, its missing parts supplied by reference TRBV9 and TRBJ1-4, is DSGVTQTPKHLITATGQRVTLRCSPRSGDLSVYWYQQSLDQGLQFLIQYYNGEERAKGNILERFSAQQFPDLHSELNLSSLELGDSALYFCASSVAPETNEKLFFGSGTQLSVL.

This clone was picked up a small number of times. The V and J genes are TRBV7-9 and TRBJ1-4; D is unclear. Germline V lookup: CDR1 SEHNR, CDR2 FQNEAQ (reference sequence). The CDR3 contains 15 residues. The V end was cut by 5 bases, the J end by 0 bases, with 10 bases between. The CDR3 bases are TGTGCCAGCAGCCCTTGGGAGGCAACTAATGAAAAACTGTTTTTT. It translates to CASSPWEATNEKLFF.

This chain uses TRBV4-3 with TRBJ1-4, with 9 bases identical to TRBD1. V gave up 4 bases and J gave up 7 bases; unmatched junction bases: 7. CDR3 size: 15 residues. CDR1 LGHNA and CDR2 YSLEER come from the germline V gene. For the CDR3, the DNA is TGCGCCAGCAGCCGCATGGACAGGGGCGGTGAAAAACTGTTTTTT. It translates to CASSRMDRGGEKLFF.

The rearrangement links TRBV2 to TRBJ2-7; a possible D gene is TRBD2 (5 bases). The CDR3 totals 14 residues. Germline-derived CDR1 and CDR2 are SNHLY and FYNNEI. The V and J ends lost 4 bases and 2 bases respectively, with 12 bases between them. CDR3 sequence (DNA): TGTGCCAGCAGTGCCGAGGGCGGACCCTACGAGCAGTACTTC. The encoded protein is CASSAEGGPYEQYF. Variable domain in full (rest from reference TRBV2 and TRBJ2-7): EPEVTQTPSHQVTQMGQEVILRCVPISNHLYFYWYRQILGQKVEFLVSFYNNEISEKSEIFDDQFSVERPDGSNFTLKIRSTKLEDSAMYFCASSAEGGPYEQYFGPGTRLTVT.

This rearrangement joins TRBV4-3 to TRBJ2-6, with D perhaps TRBD1 (6 bases). Germline-derived CDR1 and CDR2 are LGHNA and YSLEER. Trimming left V 1 base short and J 0 bases short, with 13 bases between. The CDR3 spans 18 residues. The CDR3 is CASSQAPGDLSGANVLTF. In DNA, the CDR3 is TGCGCCAGCAGCCAAGCGCCAGGGGATCTCTCTGGGGCCAACGTCCTGACTTTC.

This clone was counted a few times. Distinct nucleotide sequences in the sample also encode this CDR3. The chain employs TRBV29-1 and TRBJ2-1; TRBD2 agrees at 11 bases. The ends lost 4 bases at V and 4 bases at J; junction bases unmatched: 3. CDR3 size: 14 residues. Germline V gives CDR1 SQVTM, CDR2 ANQGSEA. In DNA, the CDR3 is TGCAGCGTTGCCGGGACTAGCGGATACAATGAGCAGTTCTTC. This gives the protein CSVAGTSGYNEQFF.

This clone was observed a few times. This rearrangement joins TRBV30 to TRBJ2-7; TRBD1 aligns across 11 bases. Unmatched junction bases numbered 9, after V lost 4 bases and J lost 1 base. CDR1 and CDR2 from the germline V gene are GTSNPN and SVGIG (reference sequence). The CDR3 consists of 16 residues. CDR3 amino acids: CAWMTGTGGFSYEQYF. The CDR3 DNA follows: TGTGCCTGGATGACCGGGACAGGGGGTTTTTCCTACGAGCAGTACTTC. The entire variable domain, with the rest obtained from reference TRBV30 and TRBJ2-7, is as follows: SQTIHQWPATLVQPVGSPLSLECTVEGTSNPNLYWYRQAAGRGLQLLFYSVGIGQISSEVPQNLSASRPQDRQFILSSKKLLLSDSGFYLCAWMTGTGGFSYEQYFGPGTRLTVT.

This sequence joins TRBV6-1 and TRBJ2-1, with TRBD2 identical over 8 bases. Germline loops: CDR1 MNHNS, CDR2 SASEGT. V gave up 7 bases and J gave up 0 bases; unmatched junction bases: 5. This CDR3 has 15 residues. This chain's CDR3 is CASISGGSSYNEQFF. CDR3 in DNA: TGTGCCAGCATTTCGGGGGGGAGCTCCTACAATGAGCAGTTCTTC.

The chain recombines TRBV7-9 with TRBJ2-3; tentative D call: TRBD1 (6 bases). V was pared by 5 bases and J by 0 bases, with 15 bases between. Germline V gene sequence: CDR1 SEHNR, CDR2 FQNEAQ (reference sequence). The CDR3 has 16 amino acids. In nucleotides, the CDR3 is TGTGCCAGCAGCCCCAGGGGTCGCGCTAGCACAGATACGCAGTATTTT. Encoded protein: CASSPRGRASTDTQYF.

This clone was counted a few times. The chain carries TRBV30 and TRBJ2-5; 10 bases are a match to TRBD1. V lost 1 base and J lost 5; bases outside the gene matches: 7. The germline gives CDR1 GTSNPN, CDR2 SVGIG (reference sequence). The CDR3 contains 15 residues. The CDR3 loop is CAWSGGTGETETQYF. CDR3 DNA: TGTGCCTGGAGTGGGGGGACAGGGGAGACTGAGACCCAGTACTTC.

This chain uses TRBV7-6 with TRBJ2-2; D possibly corresponds to TRBD2 (6 bases). CDR3 length: 15 amino acids. With 2 bases removed from V and 4 bases from J, the gap between germline ends came to 11 bases. CDR1 SGHVS and CDR2 FNYEAQ come from the germline V gene. For the CDR3, the DNA is TGTGCCAGCAGCTTAAATGGCGGGGCCACCGGGGAGCTGTTTTTT. This sequence encodes CASSLNGGATGELFF.